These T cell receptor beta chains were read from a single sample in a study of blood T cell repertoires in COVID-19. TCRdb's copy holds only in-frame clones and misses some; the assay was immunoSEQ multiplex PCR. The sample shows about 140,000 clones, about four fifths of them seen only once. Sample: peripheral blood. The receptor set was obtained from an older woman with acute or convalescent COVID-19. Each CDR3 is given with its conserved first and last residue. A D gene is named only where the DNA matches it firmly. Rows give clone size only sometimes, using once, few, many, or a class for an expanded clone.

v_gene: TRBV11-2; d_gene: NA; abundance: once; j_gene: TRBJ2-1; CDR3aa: CASSLGGGGYNEQFF; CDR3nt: TGTGCCAGCAGCTTAGGGGGAGGTGGGTACAATGAGCAGTTCTTC
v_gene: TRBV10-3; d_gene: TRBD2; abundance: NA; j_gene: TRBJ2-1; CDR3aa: CAIKAGGTSGSYEQFF; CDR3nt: TGTGCCATCAAAGCCGGGGGGACTAGCGGGAGCTATGAGCAGTTCTTC
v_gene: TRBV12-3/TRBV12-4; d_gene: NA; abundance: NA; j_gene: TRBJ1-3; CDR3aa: CASSPGGNTIYF; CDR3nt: TGTGCCAGCAGCCCGGGTGGAAACACCATATATTTT
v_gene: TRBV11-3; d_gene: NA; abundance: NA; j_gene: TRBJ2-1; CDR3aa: CASSGQTGGGGEQFF; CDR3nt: TGTGCCAGCAGTGGACAGACCGGTGGGGGCGGGGAGCAGTTCTTC
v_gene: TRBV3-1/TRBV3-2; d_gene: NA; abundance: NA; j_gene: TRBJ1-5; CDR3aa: CASSRGLSNQPQHF; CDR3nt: TGTGCCAGCAGCCGAGGGCTTAGCAATCAGCCCCAGCATTTT
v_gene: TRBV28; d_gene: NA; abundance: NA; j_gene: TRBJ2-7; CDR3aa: CASSLGADTYEQYF; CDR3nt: TGTGCCAGCAGCCTAGGGGCGGATACCTACGAGCAGTACTTC
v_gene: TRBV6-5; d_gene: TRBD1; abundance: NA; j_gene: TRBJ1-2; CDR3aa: CASSFLQGASNYGYTF; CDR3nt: TGTGCCAGCAGTTTCCTACAGGGGGCGTCTAACTATGGCTACACCTTC
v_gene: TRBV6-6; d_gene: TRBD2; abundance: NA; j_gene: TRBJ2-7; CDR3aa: CASSKLAGDYEQYF; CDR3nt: TGTGCCAGCAGTAAACTAGCGGGGGACTACGAGCAGTACTTC
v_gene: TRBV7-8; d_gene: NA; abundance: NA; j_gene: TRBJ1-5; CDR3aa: CASSLEKRGSNQPQHF; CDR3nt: TGTGCCAGCAGCTTAGAGAAGCGGGGAAGCAATCAGCCCCAGCATTTT
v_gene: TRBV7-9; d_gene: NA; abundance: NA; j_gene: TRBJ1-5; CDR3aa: CASSLGENQPQHF; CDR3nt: TGTGCCAGCAGCTTAGGGGAGAACCAGCCCCAGCATTTT
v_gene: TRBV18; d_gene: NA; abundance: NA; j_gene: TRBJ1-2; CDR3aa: CASSPSGGATLYGYTF; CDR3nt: TGTGCCAGCTCCCCGTCGGGAGGCGCCACCCTCTATGGCTACACCTTC
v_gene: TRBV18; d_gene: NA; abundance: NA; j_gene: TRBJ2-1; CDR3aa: CASSPRVNEQFF; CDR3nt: TGTGCCAGCTCACCGCGGGTCAATGAGCAGTTCTTC
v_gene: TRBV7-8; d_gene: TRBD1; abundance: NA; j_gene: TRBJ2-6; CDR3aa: CASSSLPDRAGANVLTF; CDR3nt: TGTGCCAGCAGCTCACTTCCGGACAGGGCTGGGGCCAACGTCCTGACTTTC
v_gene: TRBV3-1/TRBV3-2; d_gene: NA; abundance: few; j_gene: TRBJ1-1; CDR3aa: CASAQANTEAFF; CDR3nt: TGTGCCAGCGCACAGGCGAACACTGAAGCTTTCTTT
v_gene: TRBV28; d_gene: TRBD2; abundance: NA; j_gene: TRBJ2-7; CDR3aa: CASSFGRVGSNEQYF; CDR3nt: TGTGCCAGCAGTTTTGGGAGGGTGGGTTCGAACGAGCAGTACTTC
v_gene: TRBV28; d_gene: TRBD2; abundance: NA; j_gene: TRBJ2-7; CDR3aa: CASSLRGLAGAVYEQYF; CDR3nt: TGTGCCAGCAGTTTAAGGGGACTAGCGGGAGCTGTTTACGAGCAGTACTTC
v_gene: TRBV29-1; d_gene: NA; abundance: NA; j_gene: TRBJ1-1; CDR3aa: CSVQAGLDTEAFF; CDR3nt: TGCAGCGTCCAGGCGGGTCTCGACACTGAAGCTTTCTTT
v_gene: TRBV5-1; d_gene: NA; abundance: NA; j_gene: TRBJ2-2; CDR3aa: CASSFGGSTGELFF; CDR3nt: TGCGCCAGCAGCTTCGGGGGTAGCACCGGGGAGCTGTTTTTT
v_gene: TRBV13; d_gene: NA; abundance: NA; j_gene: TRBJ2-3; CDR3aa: CASSLQGPTDTQYF; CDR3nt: TGTGCCAGCAGCCTACAGGGTCCCACAGATACGCAGTATTTT
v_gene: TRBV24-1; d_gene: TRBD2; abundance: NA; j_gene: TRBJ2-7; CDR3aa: CATSDSLAGGLYEQYF; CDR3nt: TGTGCCACCAGTGATTCACTAGCGGGAGGGCTCTACGAGCAGTACTTC
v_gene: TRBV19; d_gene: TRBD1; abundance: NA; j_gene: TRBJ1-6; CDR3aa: CASRSPGQGSSPLHF; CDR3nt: TGTGCCAGTAGATCCCCGGGACAGGGATCTTCACCCCTCCACTTT
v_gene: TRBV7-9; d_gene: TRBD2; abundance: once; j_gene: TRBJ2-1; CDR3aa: CASRTGLAEINEQFF; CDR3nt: TGTGCCAGCAGAACGGGACTAGCGGAGATCAATGAGCAGTTCTTC
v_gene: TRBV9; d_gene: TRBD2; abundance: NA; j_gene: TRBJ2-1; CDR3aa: CASSALAGSYNEQFF; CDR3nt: TGTGCCAGCAGTGCACTAGCGGGCTCCTACAATGAGCAGTTCTTC
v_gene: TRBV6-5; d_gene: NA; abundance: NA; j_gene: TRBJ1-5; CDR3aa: CASSLGSGESNQPQHF; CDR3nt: TGTGCCAGCAGTTTAGGGTCGGGGGAGAGCAATCAGCCCCAGCATTTT
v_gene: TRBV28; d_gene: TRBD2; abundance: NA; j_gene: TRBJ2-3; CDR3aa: CASSAPSGPGDTQYF; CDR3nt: TGTGCCAGCAGTGCCCCTAGCGGCCCCGGAGATACGCAGTATTTT
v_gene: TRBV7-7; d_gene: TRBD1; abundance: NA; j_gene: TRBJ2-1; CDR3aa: CASSPGQGAYEQFF; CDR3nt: TGTGCTAGCAGCCCAGGACAGGGGGCTTATGAGCAGTTCTTC
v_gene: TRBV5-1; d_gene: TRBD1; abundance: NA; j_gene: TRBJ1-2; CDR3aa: CASSGTGTGDTGYTF; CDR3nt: TGCGCCAGCAGCGGCACCGGGACAGGGGATACTGGCTACACCTTC
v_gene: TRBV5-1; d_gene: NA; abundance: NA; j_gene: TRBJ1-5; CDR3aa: CASSLRGTQPQHF; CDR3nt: TGCGCCAGCAGCTTGAGGGGCACCCAGCCCCAGCATTTT
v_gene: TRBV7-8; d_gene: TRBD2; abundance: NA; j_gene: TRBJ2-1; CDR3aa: CASSLVGGGVNEQFF; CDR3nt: TGTGCCAGCAGCTTAGTTGGCGGGGGGGTGAATGAGCAGTTCTTC
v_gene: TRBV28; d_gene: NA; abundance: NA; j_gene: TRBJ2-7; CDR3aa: CASYPGFGYYEQYF; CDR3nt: TGTGCCAGCTATCCAGGGTTCGGCTACTACGAGCAGTACTTC
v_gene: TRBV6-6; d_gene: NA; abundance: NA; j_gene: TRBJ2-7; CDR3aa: CASSYGPGVTGEQYF; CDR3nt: TGTGCCAGCAGTTACGGTCCAGGGGTGACTGGCGAGCAGTACTTC
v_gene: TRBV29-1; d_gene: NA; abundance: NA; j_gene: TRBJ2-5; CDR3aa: CSVVLVRGSLGETQYF; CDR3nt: TGCAGCGTCGTTCTGGTTCGGGGGAGTTTGGGAGAGACCCAGTACTTC
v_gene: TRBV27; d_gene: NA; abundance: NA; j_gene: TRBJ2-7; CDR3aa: CASSQQENYEQYF; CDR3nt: TGTGCCAGCAGTCAACAGGAGAACTACGAGCAGTACTTC
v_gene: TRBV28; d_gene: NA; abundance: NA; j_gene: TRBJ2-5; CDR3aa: CASSLIQGLEKTQYF; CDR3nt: TGTGCCAGCAGTCTAATCCAGGGGCTTGAGAAGACCCAGTACTTC
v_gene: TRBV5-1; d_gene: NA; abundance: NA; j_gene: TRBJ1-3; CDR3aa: CASSFQGISSGNTIYF; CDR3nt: TGCGCCAGCAGCTTCCAGGGCATTTCGTCTGGAAACACCATATATTTT
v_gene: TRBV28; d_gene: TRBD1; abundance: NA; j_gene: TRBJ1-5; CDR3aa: CASSPGQGWVSNQPQHF; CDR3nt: TGTGCCAGCAGCCCCGGACAGGGGTGGGTTAGCAATCAGCCCCAGCATTTT
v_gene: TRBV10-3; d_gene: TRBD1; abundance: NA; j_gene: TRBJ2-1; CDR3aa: CAISHKQGAIGGEQFF; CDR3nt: TGTGCCATCAGCCATAAACAGGGGGCGATAGGGGGTGAGCAGTTCTTC
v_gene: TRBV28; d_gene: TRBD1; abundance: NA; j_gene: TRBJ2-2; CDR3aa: CAGGQRNTGELFF; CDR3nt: TGTGCCGGGGGACAGAGGAACACCGGGGAGCTGTTTTTT
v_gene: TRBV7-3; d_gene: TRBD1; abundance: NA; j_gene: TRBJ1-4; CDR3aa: CASSRHRGREKLFF; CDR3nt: TGTGCCAGCAGCCGCCACAGGGGGCGCGAAAAACTGTTTTTT
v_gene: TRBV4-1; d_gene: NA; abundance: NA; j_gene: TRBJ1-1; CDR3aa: CASSQASGTEAFF; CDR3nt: TGCGCCAGCAGCCAGGCCTCTGGCACTGAAGCTTTCTTT
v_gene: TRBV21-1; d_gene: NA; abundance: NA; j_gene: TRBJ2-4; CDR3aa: CASIRFWLEWDIQYF; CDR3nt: TGTGCCAGCATCCGGTTCTGGCTGGAGTGGGACATTCAGTACTTC